This is a list of T cell receptor beta chains from one sample in a study of T cell responses to AZD1222 COVID-19 vaccine. Sequencing used immunoSEQ multiplex PCR; TCRdb keeps in-frame clones, though not all of them. This table holds about 68,000 clones, 80% to 85% found once. The sample here was peripheral blood, taken on day 0 of AZD1222 vaccination. The receptors originated from an adult in good health. Both conserved end residues are part of each CDR3. Each record gives: J gene, V gene, D gene, clone size, CDR3 DNA, CDR3 protein. A D gene is named only where the DNA matches it firmly. The size entry is marked missing in some rows and otherwise reads once, few, many or a size class.

TRBJ1-1 TRBV11-2 NA NA TGTGCCAGCAGCTTTTTATGGAACACTGAAGCTTTCTTT CASSFLWNTEAFF
TRBJ1-4 TRBV29-1 TRBD1 NA TGCAGCGTTGACTCCGGACAGGGGGACGAAAAACTGTTTTTT CSVDSGQGDEKLFF
TRBJ2-2 TRBV10-2 NA few TGCGCCACCGATGCCCCCACCCGAGACAGGACCACCGGGGAGCTGTTTTTT CATDAPTRDRTTGELFF
TRBJ1-5 TRBV6-2/TRBV6-3 NA NA TGTGCCAGCAGTTTAGTAGGATCCCCGAATCAGCCCCAGCATTTT CASSLVGSPNQPQHF
TRBJ1-5 TRBV6-1 NA NA TGTGCCAGCAGTGAATCGGGGGGAGTTCAGCCCCAGCATTTT CASSESGGVQPQHF
TRBJ1-2 TRBV10-3 TRBD1 NA TGTGCCATCAACCAGGGGGAATTTGATGGCTACACCTTC CAINQGEFDGYTF
TRBJ1-2 TRBV18 NA once TGTGCCAGCTCACGCGGACAGAATTCAAACTATGGCTACACCTTC CASSRGQNSNYGYTF
TRBJ2-7 TRBV30 NA NA TGTGCCTGGAGTTCCTACACCCCTTACGAGCAGTACTTC CAWSSYTPYEQYF
TRBJ2-5 TRBV6-6 NA NA TGTGCCAGCAGTTACTCAGAAGAGACCCAGTACTTC CASSYSEETQYF
TRBJ2-3 TRBV19 TRBD2 once TGTGCCAGTAGTCCCTTGGATGGGAGGGACCAAAATACGCAGTATTTT CASSPLDGRDQNTQYF
TRBJ1-5 TRBV2 TRBD1 NA TGTGCCAGCAGTTCCTATGGGACAGGGGGTGGGGGCAATCAGCCCCAGCATTTT CASSSYGTGGGGNQPQHF
TRBJ2-2 TRBV27 TRBD2 once TGTGCCAGCAGACTAGCGGGAGCCACCGGGGAGCTGTTTTTT CASRLAGATGELFF
TRBJ1-1 TRBV19 NA NA TGTGCCAGTAGGCTCGGACTAAAGGTGAACACTGAAGCTTTCTTT CASRLGLKVNTEAFF
TRBJ1-1 TRBV18 NA NA TGTGCCAGCTCACCTCAGGGCTCCACTGAAGCTTTCTTT CASSPQGSTEAFF
TRBJ1-2 TRBV10-3 NA NA TGTGCCATCAGTGAGGGCAGGCCCTATGGCTACACCTTC CAISEGRPYGYTF
TRBJ2-5 TRBV21-1 NA NA TGTGCCAGCAGCAATCGATACCTTCCAATGCAAACCAAAGAGACCCAGTACTTC CASSNRYLPMQTKETQYF
TRBJ1-1 TRBV6-1 NA NA TGTGCCAGCAGTGAGTTCTTTTACACTGAAGCTTTCTTT CASSEFFYTEAFF
TRBJ1-2 TRBV2 NA few TGTGCCAGCAGTGAAAGGGACCACGCCTTC CASSERDHAF
TRBJ2-5 TRBV7-9 NA NA TGTGCCAGCAGCTTAGCGGGAACAGGGATTCTCCAAGAGACCCAGTACTTC CASSLAGTGILQETQYF
TRBJ1-2 TRBV14 NA NA TGTGCCAGCAGCCAAGATACAAGCAACTATGGCTACACCTTC CASSQDTSNYGYTF
TRBJ2-7 TRBV12-3/TRBV12-4 TRBD1 NA TGTGCCAGCAGGTGGGACAGCTCCTACGAGCAGTACTTC CASRWDSSYEQYF
TRBJ2-5 TRBV5-4 NA NA TGTGCCAGCAGCCTCGGACAGACACAAGAGACCCAGTACTTC CASSLGQTQETQYF
TRBJ1-4 TRBV5-1 TRBD1 NA TGCGCCAGCAGCTTGGAAACCGGGACAGGGACTGAAAAACTGTTTTTT CASSLETGTGTEKLFF
TRBJ2-1 TRBV9 NA NA TGTGCCAGCAGCGTAGGAACACTGGGTGGGAGTGAGCAGTTCTTC CASSVGTLGGSEQFF
TRBJ2-1 TRBV5-5 NA NA TGTGCCAGCAGCTTAAGGCTGGACTACAATGAGCAGTTCTTC CASSLRLDYNEQFF
TRBJ1-1 TRBV28 NA NA TGTGCCAGCAGTTTGGAACATGGCACTGAAGCTTTCTTT CASSLEHGTEAFF
TRBJ1-1 TRBV2 TRBD1 NA TGTGCCAGCAGCCGGGACAGGGTTTCTATGAACACTGAAGCTTTCTTT CASSRDRVSMNTEAFF
TRBJ1-1 TRBV19 NA NA TGTGCCAGCAGGATGGGCGCTGAAGCTTTCTTT CASRMGAEAFF
TRBJ2-7 TRBV3-1/TRBV3-2 NA NA TGTGCCAGCAGCCCGACAGGTCGAGTATACGAGCAGTACTTC CASSPTGRVYEQYF
TRBJ1-2 TRBV19 NA once TGTGCCAGTAGTGTAGCCTACACAGCCTCTACTTATGGCTACACCTTC CASSVAYTASTYGYTF
TRBJ2-5 TRBV2 NA NA TGTGCCCGGGCAGGGAATGGAGAGACCCAGTACTTC CARAGNGETQYF
TRBJ2-5 TRBV18 NA NA TGTGCCAGCTCACCATCATGGGGTCAAGAGACCCAGTACTTC CASSPSWGQETQYF
TRBJ1-1 TRBV3-1/TRBV3-2 TRBD1 NA TGTGCCAGCAGCCAACGGGACAGGAACACTGAAGCTTTCTTT CASSQRDRNTEAFF
TRBJ1-3 TRBV9 NA NA TGTGCCAGCAGCGTAGCCGGCAGGGCCTCTGGAAACACCATATATTTT CASSVAGRASGNTIYF
TRBJ1-5 TRBV5-6 TRBD1 NA TGTGCCAGCAGCTTGGACAGGGGTATTGATCAGCCCCAGCATTTT CASSLDRGIDQPQHF
TRBJ2-7 TRBV25-1 TRBD1 NA TGTGCCAGCAGTGAAACCGGGACAGGGTTCTCCTACGAGCAGTACTTC CASSETGTGFSYEQYF
TRBJ2-3 TRBV25-1 NA NA TGTGCCAGCAGTGGTCTCGGGATTAGCACAGATACGCAGTATTTT CASSGLGISTDTQYF
TRBJ2-1 TRBV10-2 NA NA TGCGCCAGCAGGGAACTAGCCGCTTACTCCTACAATGAGCAGTTCTTC CASRELAAYSYNEQFF
TRBJ1-5 TRBV24-1 NA few TGTGCCACCTCAACTGGGGGGGGCTGGGACGGCAATCAGCCCCAGCATTTT CATSTGGGWDGNQPQHF
TRBJ1-4 TRBV13 NA NA TGTGCCAGCAGCTTATGGGGAAGTAATGAAAAACTGTTTTTT CASSLWGSNEKLFF
TRBJ1-5 TRBV11-2 TRBD1 NA TGTGCCAGCAGCACGACAGGGGGCGAGAGCAATCAGCCCCAGCATTTT CASSTTGGESNQPQHF